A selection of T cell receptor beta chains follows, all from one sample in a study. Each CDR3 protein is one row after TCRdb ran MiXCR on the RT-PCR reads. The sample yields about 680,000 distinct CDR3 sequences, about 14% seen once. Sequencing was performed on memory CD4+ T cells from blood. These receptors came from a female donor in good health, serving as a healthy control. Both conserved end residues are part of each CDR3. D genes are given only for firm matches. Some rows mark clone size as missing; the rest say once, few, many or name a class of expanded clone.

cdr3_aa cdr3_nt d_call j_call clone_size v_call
CASSRDGPGTEAFF TGTGCCAGCAGTCGCGATGGGCCGGGCACTGAAGCTTTCTTT - TRBJ1-1 - TRBV27
CASSQDSSGRAGDTQYF TGCGCCAGCAGCCAAGATAGCAGCGGGAGGGCCGGGGATACGCAGTATTTT TRBD2 TRBJ2-3 few TRBV4-3
CASSQRDSQGEQYF TGTGCCAGCAGCCAACGGGACAGCCAAGGCGAGCAGTACTTC TRBD1 TRBJ2-7 few TRBV3-1
CATSDPRQGDQETQYF TGTGCCACCAGTGATCCCCGACAGGGCGACCAAGAGACCCAGTACTTC TRBD1 TRBJ2-5 - TRBV24-1
CASSPDREGGYTF TGTGCCAGCTCACCGGACAGGGAGGGCGGCTACACCTTC TRBD1 TRBJ1-2 many TRBV5-6
CSARDNGRIAQAFF TGCAGTGCTAGAGATAATGGGAGAATTGCCCAAGCTTTCTTT - TRBJ1-1 - TRBV20-1
CATSDWGTGEYNEQFF TGTGCCACCAGTGATTGGGGGACAGGGGAATACAATGAGCAGTTCTTC TRBD1 TRBJ2-1 few TRBV24-1
CASSFNGGTGREQYF TGTGCCAGCAGCTTTAACGGCGGGACAGGGCGCGAGCAGTACTTC TRBD1 TRBJ2-7 many TRBV7-2
CASTERGDEQFF TGTGCCAGTACGGAGAGGGGTGATGAGCAGTTCTTC - TRBJ2-1 - TRBV19
CASSLQVQETQYF TGCGCCAGCAGCTTGCAGGTACAAGAGACCCAGTACTTC - TRBJ2-5 - TRBV5-1
CAISETTGGLHGYTF TGTGCCATCAGTGAGACGACAGGGGGACTTCATGGCTACACCTTC TRBD1 TRBJ1-2 - TRBV10-3
CASSREQGAGANVLTF TGCGCCAGCAGCCGGGAACAGGGGGCTGGGGCCAACGTCCTGACTTTC TRBD1 TRBJ2-6 - TRBV5-1
CSARETTGNPYEQYF TGCAGTGCTAGAGAAACGACAGGGAATCCCTACGAGCAGTACTTC TRBD1 TRBJ2-7 few TRBV20-1
CASSQDRQNIQYF TGTGCCAGCAGCCAAGATCGTCAAAACATTCAGTACTTC - TRBJ2-4 - TRBV14
CASSKAVQGLLAYEQYF TGTGCCAGCAGCAAAGCGGTCCAGGGACTGTTAGCCTACGAGCAGTACTTC - TRBJ2-7 - TRBV21-1
CASSREMDYEQYF TGCGCCAGCAGTCGAGAGATGGACTACGAGCAGTACTTC - TRBJ2-7 many TRBV5-1
CASSSSRVETQYF TGTGCCAGCAGTTCGTCTCGTGTAGAGACCCAGTACTTC - TRBJ2-5 few TRBV27
CATSDPSRTGRNEQFF TGTGCCACCAGTGACCCGAGCCGGACAGGTCGCAATGAGCAGTTCTTC TRBD1 TRBJ2-1 - TRBV24-1
CASSEAGTSARPGTDTQYF TGTGCCAGCAGCGAGGCCGGGACTAGCGCGCGTCCAGGCACAGATACGCAGTATTTT TRBD2 TRBJ2-3 - TRBV7-2
CASSHTSRGEAFF TGTGCCAGCAGCCACACAAGCCGGGGCGAAGCTTTCTTT - TRBJ1-1 - TRBV4-2
CASSPTGQGVLGGQYF TGTGCCAGCAGCCCGACGGGCCAAGGAGTCTTGGGAGGGCAGTACTTC - TRBJ2-7 - TRBV3-1
CASSPLAESEQFF TGTGCCAGCAGTCCACTAGCGGAGAGTGAGCAGTTCTTC TRBD2 TRBJ2-1 few TRBV6-1
CASSRTSAGAYEQYF TGTGCCAGCAGTCGAACTAGCGCCGGAGCCTACGAGCAGTACTTC TRBD2 TRBJ2-7 many TRBV12-3/TRBV12-4
CASSSHPLNTEAFF TGTGCCAGCAGCTCCCACCCCCTAAACACTGAAGCTTTCTTT - TRBJ1-1 - TRBV7-8
CATGGAASYEQYF TGCGCCACCGGTGGGGCGGCCTCCTACGAGCAGTACTTC - TRBJ2-7 - TRBV10-2
CSAPLAGGAYEQYF TGCAGTGCTCCTCTAGCGGGGGGGGCCTACGAGCAGTACTTC TRBD2 TRBJ2-7 few TRBV20-1
CASSYSTGQTYEQYF TGTGCCAGCAGTTACTCGACTGGTCAGACCTACGAGCAGTACTTC - TRBJ2-7 - TRBV6-5
CASSSQGGRSPNEQFF TGCGCCAGCAGCTCCCAGGGCGGGAGGTCCCCCAATGAGCAGTTCTTC TRBD2 TRBJ2-1 many TRBV5-1
CASRLGQYNTEAFF TGTGCCAGCAGATTAGGACAGTATAACACTGAAGCTTTCTTT - TRBJ1-1 few TRBV27
CASSPTTSGTTQYF TGTGCCAGCAGCCCCACGACTAGCGGGACTACGCAGTATTTT TRBD2 TRBJ2-3 - TRBV3-1
CASSLGFRTRFSASSYNEQFF TGTGCCAGCAGCTTGGGTTTCAGGACTAGATTTTCGGCAAGCTCCTACAATGAGCAGTTCTTC TRBD2 TRBJ2-1 - TRBV7-2
CASRASGRRQETQYF TGTGCCAGCAGGGCTAGCGGGAGGCGGCAAGAGACCCAGTACTTC TRBD2 TRBJ2-5 few TRBV7-2
CASARVFSNNEQFF TGTGCCAGCGCAAGGGTGTTTTCTAACAATGAGCAGTTCTTC - TRBJ2-1 many TRBV6-1
CASSPPGLAGGTDTQYF TGTGCCAGCAGCCCACCTGGACTAGCGGGGGGCACAGATACGCAGTATTTT TRBD2 TRBJ2-3 many TRBV7-9
CASTGQGNQPQHF TGTGCCAGCACTGGACAGGGCAATCAGCCCCAGCATTTT TRBD1 TRBJ1-5 - TRBV7-2
CSVGTGYNYGYTF TGCAGCGTTGGGACAGGATATAACTATGGCTACACCTTC TRBD1 TRBJ1-2 many TRBV29-1
CSVEPQREATDTQYF TGCAGCGTTGAGCCCCAACGGGAGGCCACAGATACGCAGTATTTT TRBD2 TRBJ2-3 many TRBV29-1
CASSFDTGGSGYTF TGTGCCAGCAGCTTCGACACGGGGGGAAGTGGCTACACCTTC - TRBJ1-2 - TRBV7-8
CSAITRTSSDTQYF TGCAGTGCCATTACCCGGACTAGTTCAGATACGCAGTATTTT TRBD2 TRBJ2-3 - TRBV20-1
CASSPTWGNTDTQYF TGTGCCAGCAGCCCCACCTGGGGGAACACAGATACGCAGTATTTT - TRBJ2-3 - TRBV28
CASSLRAAPNEKLFF TGCGCCAGCAGCTTGAGGGCAGCTCCTAATGAAAAACTGTTTTTT - TRBJ1-4 many TRBV4-3
CASSQREDAETQYF TGCGCCAGCAGCCAGCGGGAGGACGCGGAGACCCAGTACTTC TRBD2 TRBJ2-5 - TRBV5-1
CASSMTSPGQGVGELFF TGTGCCAGCAGCATGACCTCTCCGGGACAGGGGGTCGGGGAGCTGTTTTTT TRBD1 TRBJ2-2 - TRBV9
CASYRDLTDTQYF TGTGCCAGCTACCGGGACCTCACAGATACGCAGTATTTT - TRBJ2-3 - TRBV12-3/TRBV12-4
CASDTLASDTQYF TGTGCCAGCGATACGCTAGCATCAGATACGCAGTATTTT - TRBJ2-3 - TRBV5-5
CSASSTGPNQPQHF TGCAGTGCCTCCTCGACAGGACCCAATCAGCCCCAGCATTTT - TRBJ1-5 - TRBV20-1
CASSLRHGNTEAFF TGTGCCAGCAGCTTAAGGCATGGGAACACTGAAGCTTTCTTT - TRBJ1-1 many TRBV7-3
CASTQDRDLGGYTF TGTGCCAGCACCCAGGACAGGGACCTCGGTGGCTACACCTTC TRBD1 TRBJ1-2 few TRBV12-3/TRBV12-4
CASRTQREGGETQYF TGTGCCAGCAGAACCCAGCGGGAGGGGGGTGAGACCCAGTACTTC TRBD2 TRBJ2-5 - TRBV28